The 25 T cell receptor beta chains presented below share a single source sample, sequenced in a study of blood T cell repertoires in COVID-19. Sequencing used immunoSEQ multiplex PCR; TCRdb keeps in-frame clones, though not all of them. The data contain more than 100,000 clones, 81% of them singletons. Sample: peripheral blood. Source of these receptors: a woman aged 60-75 years with active or convalescent COVID-19.

The J gene is TRBJ2-3, the V gene TRBV3-1 (or the pseudogene TRBV3-2); TRBD2 matches at 8 bases. The CDR3 sequence is 15 residues long. Germline-derived CDR1 and CDR2 are LGHDT and YNNKEL (reference sequence). The ends lost 2 bases at V and 8 bases at J; junction bases unmatched: 9. The CDR3 DNA reads as TGTGCCAGCAGCCAAACAGCGGGGGCGGCGGGTACGCAGTATTTT. Residues: CASSQTAGAAGTQYF.

The sample holds one count of this clone. The chain links TRBV3-1 (or the pseudogene TRBV3-2) to TRBJ2-3; 11 bases match TRBD2. CDR3 size: 18 residues. Germline-derived CDR1 and CDR2 are LGHDT and YNNKEL (reference sequence). After removal of 0 bases from V and 2 bases from J, the junction contained 7 bases not matched to a gene. CDR3 DNA: TGTGCCAGCAGCCAAGATCGGGCTAGCGGGAGGTTCACAGATACGCAGTATTTT. Translating gives CASSQDRASGRFTDTQYF.

This clone was counted between two and nine times. The chain is built from TRBV5-1 and TRBJ2-5, with a weak D call TRBD2 (6 bases). Trimming took off 2 bases at V and 4 bases at J, with 9 bases between the two ends. Germline assignment: CDR1 SGHRS and CDR2 YFSETQ. The CDR3 loop spans 13 amino acids. For the CDR3, the DNA is TGCGCCAGCAGCTTTCGGGGAGGAGAGACCCAGTACTTC. Translated: CASSFRGGETQYF.

V is TRBV7-9 and J is TRBJ1-1; D ambiguous. CDR3 length: 11 residues. Trimming took off 6 bases at V and 3 bases at J, with 5 bases between the two ends. The germline gives CDR1 SEHNR, CDR2 FQNEAQ (reference sequence). The CDR3 loop is CASSYYTEAFF. The CDR3, as DNA: TGTGCCAGCAGTTATTACACTGAAGCTTTCTTT.

This chain joins TRBV29-1 and TRBJ2-3; possibly TRBD2 for D (5 bases). Germline lookup yields CDR1 SQVTM and CDR2 ANQGSEA. The CDR3 spans 15 residues. V shed 7 bases and J shed 4 bases, with 21 bases lying between them. Written as DNA, the CDR3 is TGCAGCGCTCCTATAGCGTTGGGTTATTCAGATACGCAGTATTTT. This sequence encodes CSAPIALGYSDTQYF.

The chain employs TRBV10-3 and TRBJ1-1; D remains ambiguous. CDR3 length equals 15 residues. Between the trimmed V and J ends, which lost 6 bases and 5 bases, there was a span of 19 bases. Germline CDR1 and CDR2: ENHRY and SYGVKD. CDR3 loop: CAISRVEGSRTEAFF. CDR3 nucleotides: TGTGCCATCAGCCGAGTCGAGGGATCTCGAACTGAAGCTTTCTTT.

V usage is TRBV6-5 and J usage is TRBJ2-7; 13 bases are a match to TRBD2. J gave up 7 bases and V 0 bases, and 0 bases lay outside the gene matches. Germline values: CDR1 MNHEY, CDR2 SVGAGI. CDR3 length equals 14 residues. CDR3 in DNA: TGTGCCAGCAGTTACTCGACTAGCGGGGGGGAGCAGTACGTC. Amino acids: CASSYSTSGGEQYV.

V and J are TRBV5-6 and TRBJ2-1; D may be TRBD1 (7 bases). The CDR3 consists of 17 residues. V was pared by 0 bases and J by 4 bases, with 17 bases between. Germline CDR1 and CDR2: SGHDT and YYEEEE. This chain's CDR3 is CASSLAGQGGFYNEQFF. The CDR3 DNA follows: TGTGCCAGCAGCTTGGCGGGGCAGGGGGGCTTTTACAATGAGCAGTTCTTC.

The chain is built from TRBV6-5 and TRBJ2-2; D is unresolved. Trimming took 5 bases from V and 1 from J, leaving 11 bases between them. The CDR3 totals 15 residues. From germline, CDR1 is MNHEY and CDR2 SVGAGI. The CDR3 DNA follows: TGTGCCAGCAGTCCAACACCAAGGAACACCGGGGAGCTGTTTTTT. Protein product: CASSPTPRNTGELFF.

The chain uses TRBV28 and TRBJ1-1; unclear D gene. With 10 bases removed from V and 4 bases from J, the gap between germline ends came to 19 bases. The CDR3 sequence is 14 residues long. CDR1 MDHEN and CDR2 SYDVKM come from the germline V gene. The CDR3 is CATTRPTGRTEAFF. The CDR3 coding sequence is TGTGCCACTACGCGACCCACGGGTCGCACTGAAGCTTTCTTT.

The chain has TRBV10-3 and TRBJ2-1, with TRBD1 matching 9 bases. CDR1 and CDR2 (germline): ENHRY, SYGVKD. The length of the CDR3 is 17 residues. V lost 0 bases to trimming and J lost 2 bases; unmatched junction nucleotides: 5. In DNA, the CDR3 is TGTGCCATCAGTGAGTCCGGGACAGGGAAGGCCTACAATGAGCAGTTCTTC. This codes for CAISESGTGKAYNEQFF.

V is TRBV20-1 and J is TRBJ1-5; D uncertain. V was trimmed by 3 bases and J by 5 bases, leaving 11 bases between them. The germline V gene encodes CDR1 DFQATT and CDR2 SNEGSKA (reference sequence). This CDR3 contains 13 residues. Here the CDR3 DNA reads TGCAGTGCTAGTTTAACTAGGGATCAGCCCCAGCATTTT. Residues: CSASLTRDQPQHF.

This rearrangement joins TRBV6-5 to TRBJ1-4; a possible D gene is TRBD1 (5 bases). CDR1 and CDR2 (germline): MNHEY, SVGAGI. The CDR3 is made up of 15 amino acids. Between the trimmed V and J ends, which lost 7 bases and 3 bases, there was a span of 15 bases. The CDR3 sequence: CASTSGWGANEKLFF. The CDR3 bases are TGTGCCAGCACCTCAGGGTGGGGGGCTAATGAAAAACTGTTTTTT.

In DNA form, the CDR3 reads TGTGCCAGCAGCGTCGGGACTCAGCACGCAGATACGCAGTATTTT. Its translation: CASSVGTQHADTQYF. J is TRBJ2-3 and V is TRBV9, with D tentatively TRBD2 (6 bases). Germline V gene sequence: CDR1 SGDLS, CDR2 YYNGEE. The CDR3 contains 15 residues. V lost 2 bases and J 4 bases, leaving 14 bases between the germline ends. Together with reference TRBV9 and TRBJ2-3, the CDR3 gives the full variable domain: DSGVTQTPKHLITATGQRVTLRCSPRSGDLSVYWYQQSLDQGLQFLIQYYNGEERAKGNILERFSAQQFPDLHSELNLSSLELGDSALYFCASSVGTQHADTQYFGPGTRLTVL.

In this sample, this clone turned up a few times. This rearrangement joins TRBV28 to TRBJ1-2; D is undetermined. Looked up from germline, CDR1 is MDHEN and CDR2 is SYDVKM. There are 14 residues in the CDR3. V lost 6 bases, J lost 2 bases, and 13 bases lay in between. CDR3 residues: CASRKGSLNYGYTF. In DNA form, the CDR3 reads TGTGCCAGCAGGAAAGGGAGCCTGAACTATGGCTACACCTTC.

The V and J genes are TRBV5-4 and TRBJ2-5; the D gene is possibly TRBD2 (5 bases). CDR1 and CDR2 (germline): SGHNT, YYREEE (reference sequence). CDR3 length: 15 amino acids. With 1 base removed from V and 2 bases from J, the gap between germline ends came to 12 bases. DNA of the CDR3: TGTGCCAGCAGCTTGCGGAGGATGCCTCAAGAGACCCAGTACTTC. This sequence encodes CASSLRRMPQETQYF.

This sequence joins TRBV25-1 and TRBJ1-1, with D possibly matching TRBD1 (5 bases). The CDR3 sequence is 14 residues long. V lost 5 bases to trimming and J lost 1 base, with 11 bases between them. Per germline, CDR1 MGHDK and CDR2 SYGVNS. The CDR3: CASSWSGQNTEAFF. The CDR3 bases are TGTGCCAGCAGTTGGTCAGGGCAGAACACTGAAGCTTTCTTT. The variable domain in full, completed from reference TRBV25-1 and TRBJ1-1, reads EADIYQTPRYLVIGTGKKITLECSQTMGHDKMYWYQQDPGMELHLIHYSYGVNSTEKGDLSSESTVSRIRTEHFPLTLESARPSHTSQYLCASSWSGQNTEAFFGQGTRLTVV.

The genes are TRBV12-3 or TRBV12-4 and TRBJ2-3; a possible D gene is TRBD2 (6 bases). The CDR3 runs to 12 residues. The germline V and J ends were trimmed by 8 bases and 2 bases, with 8 bases remaining between them. The CDR3 loop reads CASSGDTDTQYF. CDR3 sequence (DNA): TGTGCCAGCTCGGGGGACACAGATACGCAGTATTTT.

The genes are TRBV28 and TRBJ2-5; 7 nucleotides align to TRBD1. Trimming at V came to 6 bases and at J to 3 bases, leaving 7 bases not matched to a gene. The CDR3 extends over 14 amino acids. CDR1 MDHEN and CDR2 SYDVKM come from the germline V gene. The CDR3 reads CASSLPGTEETQYF. The CDR3 region has the DNA TGTGCCAGCAGCCTCCCGGGGACAGAAGAGACCCAGTACTTC.

This clone is termed medium-sized (0.01 to 0.1%). This rearrangement joins TRBV2 to TRBJ2-2, with a tentative D call TRBD2 (6 bases). V lost 2 bases, J lost 6 bases, and 16 bases lay in between. CDR1 is SNHLY, CDR2 FYNNEI, per germline. This CDR3 contains 16 residues. In DNA form, the CDR3 reads TGTGCCAGCAGTGAAACCCGGAGGGCCTTTCCCGGGGAGCTGTTTTTT. It translates to CASSETRRAFPGELFF.

The rearrangement uses TRBV19 and TRBJ2-3, with 12 bases that match TRBD1. The V gene's germline CDR1 is LNHDA and CDR2 SQIVND (reference sequence). The CDR3 contains 15 residues. V lost 6 bases and J lost 6; bases outside the gene matches: 7. As DNA, the CDR3 is TGTGCCAGTAGGGCCGGGACAGGGGGCGCGGATACGCAGTATTTT. It translates to CASRAGTGGADTQYF.

This clone occurred once. V is TRBV6-6 and J is TRBJ1-1, with 8 bases that match TRBD1. This CDR3 spans 13 amino acids. Germline CDR1 MNHNY, CDR2 SVGAGI (reference sequence). Germline trimming cut 4 bases from V and 5 bases from J; bases unmatched to any gene: 3. The CDR3 DNA reads as TGTGCCAGCAGTTTCAGGGGGCTTACTGAAGCTTTCTTT. It specifies CASSFRGLTEAFF.

CDR3 sequence (DNA): TGTGCCAGTAGAGTCCGGGACTATCCCTACAATGAGCAGTTCTTC. It yields the protein CASRVRDYPYNEQFF. The chain joins TRBV19 to TRBJ2-1; TRBD2 matches at 7 bases. The CDR3 runs to 15 residues. Germline V gene data show CDR1 as LNHDA and CDR2 as SQIVND (reference sequence). J gave up 2 bases and V 6 bases, and 7 bases lay outside the gene matches.

The V call is TRBV5-1, the J call TRBJ2-1; 8 bases agree with TRBD1. This CDR3 contains 21 residues. Per germline, CDR1 SGHRS and CDR2 YFSETQ. V dropped 2 bases and J dropped 2; count of bases not matched to a gene: 21. The CDR3 region has the DNA TGCGCCAGCAGCTTTGGGGCACGGGACAGGCCATTCTCCGACGCCTACAATGAGCAGTTCTTC. Translating gives CASSFGARDRPFSDAYNEQFF.

The rearrangement links TRBV28 to TRBJ2-5, with 7 bases identical to TRBD2. V was pared by 3 bases and J by 7 bases, with 11 bases of the junction left unmatched. CDR3 length: 15 residues. Germline CDR1 and CDR2: MDHEN and SYDVKM. The CDR3 is CASSFRGVVGVTQYF. CDR3 nucleotide sequence: TGTGCCAGCAGTTTCCGGGGGGTGGTAGGGGTGACCCAGTACTTC.